Following are 26 T cell receptor beta chains from one sample sequenced in a study of CD8+ T cells in alopecia areata. As the sequencing template, cDNA was produced by extracting RNA and reverse transcribing it. Only in-frame clones appear in the TCRdb table, and some are missing; sequencing was by immunoSEQ multiplex PCR. The table includes about 98,000 clones, less than 50% detected once. The specimen sequenced was CD4+ T cells sorted from blood. The receptors originated from a human donor with alopecia areata.

A few counts support this clone. This rearrangement joins TRBV28 to TRBJ1-2, with D hard to call. Per the germline V gene, CDR1 is MDHEN and CDR2 is SYDVKM. V was shortened by 8 bases and J by 7 bases, with 8 bases between the two germline ends. This CDR3 region has 10 residues. CDR3 residues: CASFQTGYTF. The CDR3 DNA sequence: TGTGCCAGCTTTCAAACTGGCTACACCTTC.

The chain employs TRBV7-2 and TRBJ2-7; 9 bases match TRBD2. The germline V gene encodes CDR1 SGHTA and CDR2 FQGNSA. Trimming removed 4 bases from V and 2 bases from J; junction bases left unmatched: 6. CDR3 length: 15 amino acids. CDR3 protein: CASSSQREAPYEQYF. The CDR3 coding sequence is TGTGCCAGCAGCTCCCAGCGGGAGGCCCCCTACGAGCAGTACTTC.

The chain links TRBV27 to TRBJ2-4; 12 bases align to TRBD2. Trimming removed 5 bases from V and 10 bases from J; junction bases left unmatched: 6. The V gene's germline CDR1 is MNHEY and CDR2 SMNVEV (reference sequence). The CDR3 sequence is 14 residues long. The CDR3 here is CASSLAGGPGIQYF. DNA for the CDR3: TGTGCCAGCAGTCTAGCGGGAGGGCCGGGGATTCAGTACTTC.

This clone was picked up one time. The J gene is TRBJ2-7, the V gene TRBV30; TRBD1 matches at 9 bases. Germline lookup yields CDR1 GTSNPN and CDR2 SVGIG (reference sequence). The CDR3 length is 15 residues. The ends lost 2 bases at V and 1 base at J; junction bases unmatched: 6. Here the CDR3 DNA reads TGTGCCTGGAGTCCTGGACAGGGGCTTTCCTACGAGCAGTACTTC. It yields the protein CAWSPGQGLSYEQYF.

This chain uses TRBV4-2 with TRBJ2-5; the D is unclear. Germline CDR1 LGHNA, CDR2 YNFKEQ. V shed 0 bases and J shed 5 bases, with 7 bases lying between them. This CDR3 region has 13 residues. CDR3 amino acids: CASSQDRRETQYF. The DNA of the CDR3 is TGTGCCAGCAGCCAAGATAGAAGGGAGACCCAGTACTTC.

This clone has only a few counts. The genes are TRBV29-1 and TRBJ1-5; no firm D call. The germline V gene encodes CDR1 SQVTM and CDR2 ANQGSEA. The CDR3 is made up of 13 amino acids. V lost 4 bases and J lost 7, with 14 bases in between. The CDR3 here is CSVVLVSGQPQHF. In DNA, the CDR3 is TGCAGCGTTGTTCTCGTCTCGGGGCAGCCCCAGCATTTT.

The V and J genes are TRBV18 and TRBJ1-6, with D tentatively TRBD1 (5 bases). CDR3 length: 13 amino acids. Deletions cut 1 base from V and 14 bases from J, with 12 bases between. CDR1 KGHSH and CDR2 LQKENI come from the germline V gene. The CDR3 nucleotides read TGTGCCAGCTCACCACTTCGGGGGGAGGCCCTCCACTTT. This translates into CASSPLRGEALHF.

This chain uses TRBV4-3 with TRBJ2-7, with TRBD2 identical over 8 bases. The ends lost 2 bases at V and 4 bases at J; junction bases unmatched: 10. The length of the CDR3 is 16 residues. Germline V gene sequence: CDR1 LGHNA, CDR2 YSLEER. The CDR3 bases are TGCGCCAGCAGCCAACAGACGACTAGCGATCCTTACGAGCAGTACTTC. Its translation: CASSQQTTSDPYEQYF.

A few counts support this clone. Distinct nucleotide sequences in the sample also encode this CDR3. V and J are TRBV28 and TRBJ2-7; D uncertain. This CDR3 comprises 12 residues. V lost 2 bases to trimming and J lost 4 bases, with 6 bases between them. Germline assignment: CDR1 MDHEN and CDR2 SYDVKM. The CDR3 DNA is TGTGCCAGCAGTTTACGAGGATACGAGCAGTACTTC. Translating it yields CASSLRGYEQYF.

CDR3: CASSPRVGGEAFF. The CDR3 nucleotides read TGCGCCAGCAGCCCCAGAGTGGGGGGAGAAGCTTTCTTT. The gene calls are TRBV5-1 and TRBJ1-1; D is perhaps TRBD1 (5 bases). Germline CDR1 SGHRS, CDR2 YFSETQ. The CDR3 spans 13 residues. Trimming removed 4 bases from V and 8 bases from J, with 15 bases in between. Filled out from reference TRBV5-1 and TRBJ1-1, the complete variable domain reads KAGVTQTPRYLIKTRGQQVTLSCSPISGHRSVSWYQQTPGQGLQFLFEYFSETQRNKGNFPGRFSGRQFSNSRSEMNVSTLELGDSALYLCASSPRVGGEAFFGQGTRLTVV.

This clone was counted between two and nine times. The rearrangement joins TRBV21-1 to TRBJ1-1; the listed D gene, TRBD1, was not tested against the DNA. TRBV21-1 is a pseudogene segment. CDR3 size: 14 residues. CDR3 nucleotide sequence: TGTGCCAGCAGCCCCCGGACAGTGAACACTGAAGCTTTCTTT. Protein product: CASSPRTVNTEAFF.

V is TRBV20-1 and J is TRBJ2-5, with D possibly called TRBD1 or TRBD2 (5 bases each). Germline V gives CDR1 DFQATT, CDR2 SNEGSKA (reference sequence). V was shortened by 5 bases and J by 7 bases, with 11 bases between the two germline ends. This CDR3 region has 11 residues. DNA of the CDR3: TGCAGTGCTCGATCCGGGACGACCCAGTACTTC. Residues: CSARSGTTQYF.

The table lists this clone with a count of one. This chain links TRBV4-1 with TRBJ2-7; 9 bases are a match to TRBD1. Germline CDR1 reads MGHRA; CDR2 reads YSYEKL. The CDR3 covers 15 residues. V was clipped by 5 bases and J by 4 bases; unmatched bases: 9. This CDR3 reads CASSAWGTGRYEQYF. DNA of the CDR3: TGCGCCAGCAGCGCTTGGGGGACAGGGCGATACGAGCAGTACTTC.

The V call is TRBV7-3, the J call TRBJ2-1; 8 bases map to TRBD1. Looked up from germline, CDR1 is SGHTA and CDR2 is FQGTGA. The CDR3 is 15 amino acids. J was trimmed by 7 bases and V by 1 base; bases with no gene match: 6. The CDR3 DNA follows: TGTGCCAGCAGCTTAAATCCAGGGGGCCGGAATGAGCAGTTCTTC. It is translated as CASSLNPGGRNEQFF.

The genes are TRBV23-1 and TRBJ2-7; D is perhaps TRBD2 (5 bases). Being an ORF, TRBV23-1 has a function that is uncertain. The V end lost 1 base, the J end lost 2 bases, and 12 bases lay between the germline ends. The CDR3 has 15 amino acids. The CDR3 region has the DNA TGCGCCAGCAGTCAATTTAGCGTTTACCCCTACGAGCAGTACTTC. Its protein product is CASSQFSVYPYEQYF.

The CDR3 nucleotides are TGTGCCAGCAGTTTCCCCGAAGGGGGCCAAGAGACCCAGTACTTC. This encodes CASSFPEGGQETQYF. The chain uses TRBV27 and TRBJ2-5; D might be TRBD1 (6 bases). V lost 3 bases, J lost 1 base, and 12 bases lay in between. The CDR3 contains 15 residues. Germline loops: CDR1 MNHEY, CDR2 SMNVEV (reference sequence).

The rearrangement joins TRBV5-1 to TRBJ1-2; D ambiguous. Trimming cost V 0 bases and J 5 bases, with 8 bases left between them. CDR3 size: 13 residues. CDR1 and CDR2 (germline): SGHRS, YFSETQ. CDR3 sequence (DNA): TGCGCCAGCAGCTTGGGACGGCAGTATGGCTACACCTTC. This translates into CASSLGRQYGYTF.

The chain couples TRBV29-1 to TRBJ2-7; D is undetermined. V lost 1 base, J lost 3 bases, and 7 bases lay in between. There are 12 residues in the CDR3. CDR1 is SQVTM and CDR2 is ANQGSEA in the germline V gene. The CDR3 DNA follows: TGCAGCGTTGAAGGGGTAAGCTACGAGCAGTACTTC. It yields the protein CSVEGVSYEQYF.

There are a few counts of this clone. DNA of the CDR3: TGTGCCAGCACCGCGATAGGGGGACAGGGACATGAAGCTTTCTTT. Its protein is CASTAIGGQGHEAFF. The J gene is TRBJ1-1, the V gene TRBV2; TRBD1 agrees at 9 bases. CDR3 length equals 15 residues. V lost 7 bases to trimming and J lost 7 bases; unmatched junction nucleotides: 13. Germline CDR1 SNHLY, CDR2 FYNNEI.

The chain joins TRBV29-1 to TRBJ1-1; D perhaps matches TRBD1 (5 bases). The V end lost 8 bases, the J end lost 2 bases, and 12 bases lay between the germline ends. CDR3 size: 12 residues. Looked up from germline, CDR1 is SQVTM and CDR2 is ANQGSEA. The CDR3: CSWGFTNTEAFF. The CDR3 DNA sequence: TGCAGCTGGGGGTTCACTAACACTGAAGCTTTCTTT.

The chain is built from TRBV7-2 and TRBJ1-5; weak D call: TRBD1 (5 bases). The CDR3 has 16 residues. Germline V gene data show CDR1 as SGHTA and CDR2 as FQGNSA. The germline V and J ends were trimmed by 2 bases and 1 base, with 12 bases remaining between them. The CDR3 sequence: CASSLRGLGSNQPQHF. CDR3 nucleotide sequence: TGTGCCAGCAGCTTAAGGGGCTTAGGAAGCAATCAGCCCCAGCATTTT.

The CDR3 here is CASSPGGATDTQYF. DNA of the CDR3: TGCGCCAGCAGCCCAGGGGGGGCCACAGATACGCAGTATTTT. The genes are TRBV5-1 and TRBJ2-3, with D perhaps matching TRBD1 or TRBD2 (7 bases each). The CDR3 runs 14 residues. The ends were cut back, 4 bases at V and 2 bases at J, with 11 bases in the middle. CDR1 is SGHRS and CDR2 is YFSETQ in the germline V gene.

In this sample, this clone turned up a few times. The V gene is TRBV5-1, the J gene TRBJ2-7; D remains unclear. Trimming shortened V by 0 bases and J by 3 bases, and 4 bases separated the two germline ends. Germline V CDR1 and CDR2: SGHRS, YFSETQ. The CDR3 totals 12 residues. CDR3 amino acids: CASSLGDYEQYF. CDR3 bases: TGCGCCAGCAGCTTGGGGGACTACGAGCAGTACTTC.

This clone was counted only a few times. V usage is TRBV29-1 and J usage is TRBJ1-5; tentative D call: TRBD1 (5 bases). The CDR3 consists of 13 residues. V shed 2 bases and J shed 7 bases, with 12 bases lying between them. The germline CDR1 and CDR2 sequences are SQVTM and ANQGSEA. In nucleotides, the CDR3 is TGCAGCGTTGAAATGGGGGAGGGCCAGCCCCAGCATTTT. Protein: CSVEMGEGQPQHF.

This clone was detected a few times. This chain joins TRBV29-1 and TRBJ2-6; no clear D gene. There are 17 residues in the CDR3. V lost 1 base to trimming and J lost 0 bases, with 13 bases between them. CDR1 is SQVTM, CDR2 ANQGSEA, per germline. The CDR3 spells CSVEGRLTSSGANVLTF. DNA for the CDR3: TGCAGCGTTGAAGGGCGCCTGACAAGCTCTGGGGCCAACGTCCTGACTTTC.

V is TRBV6-5 and J is TRBJ2-1, with 9 nucleotides matching TRBD1. Germline CDR1 is MNHEY and CDR2 is SVGAGI. The CDR3 length is 15 residues. V gave up 6 bases and J gave up 9 bases; unmatched junction bases: 12. CDR3 DNA sequence: TGTGCCAGCAGGACAGGGGGGCGAACCACAACTGAGCAGTTCTTC. Its protein is CASRTGGRTTTEQFF.